This T cell receptor beta chain was sequenced in a study of cytomegalovirus exposure and HLA in healthy donors. General observations from the study: Cytomegalovirus-associated status was assigned to 150 or so TCR beta chains. Confirmation in vitro established that a few CMV-associated chains were specific for CMV antigens. The classifier, whose performance was assessed in both the original and validation cohorts, reportedly diagnosed cytomegalovirus status with high specificity and sensitivity. Despite most TCR sequences being rare, some public TCRs occurred in many donors.

V was cut by 5 bases and J by 1 base, with 8 bases left in between. The germline V gene has CDR1 MGHRA and CDR2 YSYEKL. The CDR3 extends over 13 amino acids. A remark on this clone: Its cognate antigen is unknown.

Sequencing used immunoSEQ multiplex PCR; TCRdb keeps in-frame clones, though not all of them. The table has roughly 75,000 clones, approximately 93% seen once. Source material: PBMCs. The sequence came from a woman aged 18-29 years in good health and CMV-seropositive. This chain connects TRBV4-1 to TRBJ1-1; unclear D gene. The CDR3 loop is CASSARWNTEAFF. The CDR3 nucleotides read TGCGCCAGCAGCGCACGGTGGAACACTGAAGCTTTCTTT.